This T cell receptor beta chain comes out of a study of CXCR3-negative and CXCR3-positive naive CD8 T cells. The authors made the TRB cDNA libraries by 5' RACE using UMI labels. After re-calling the 5' RACE reads, TCRdb lists one entry per CDR3 protein, DNA absent. Recorded here are about 130,000 distinct CDR3 sequences; the top ten clones represent 0.5% to 0.7%. Germline V gene data show CDR1 as SQVTM and CDR2 as ANQGSEA. The length of the CDR3 is 13 residues. Among CD8+ T cells, naive ones were CD45RO-CCR7+CD27+CD95-. Study results and caveats: CXCR3-positive naive cells had more hydrophobic TRB CDR3s than CXCR3-negative naive cells.

Regarding this clonotype: Its target is unknown.

Material for sequencing was naive CXCR3+ CD8+ T cells from blood. Subset here: CD45RO-CCR7+CD27+CD95- naive CD8+ T cells expressing CXCR3 (TNR3+). V is TRBV29-1 and J is TRBJ2-1; TCRdb designates TRBD1, a call that cannot be tested without DNA. The sequence derives from a human donor in good health. Some clones in this sample may be carry-over from other donors' samples. This chain's CDR3 is CSVVQGGGYEQFF.